A single sample gave rise to the 23 T cell receptor beta chains below, sequenced in a study of human T cells and chemical hapten exposure. Via MiXCR, TCRdb re-called the RACE reads, giving one row per CDR3 protein. The sample records about 360,000 distinct CDR3 sequences, under 8% being singletons. Documented time point: patch test 1, 2 weeks after DPC sensitization. The treatment: therapeutic diphenylcyclopropenone sensitization with weekly scalp DPC. The source was whole blood, collected in connection with sensitization to the hapten diphenylcyclopropenone (DPC). These receptors came from a woman younger than 35 with alopecia areata. Some clones in this sample may be carry-over from other donors' samples.

The chain's CDR3 is CASNTGQGRFYEQYF. In nucleotides, the CDR3 is TGCGCCAGCAACACCGGACAGGGGCGGTTCTACGAGCAGTACTTC. The chain has TRBV5-1 and TRBJ2-7, with 9 bases that match TRBD1. The CDR3 is 15 residues long. Germline V gene sequence: CDR1 SGHRS, CDR2 YFSETQ. V trimming: 6 bases; J trimming: 3 bases; junction bases outside the gene matches: 10.

The chain joins TRBV29-1 to TRBJ2-3; D uncertain. V lost 3 bases and J 4 bases, leaving 14 bases between the germline ends. The CDR3 consists of 14 residues. Per germline, CDR1 SQVTM and CDR2 ANQGSEA. Here the CDR3 DNA reads TGCAGCGTTGATAAGGTCGATGCTCCAGATACGCAGTATTTT. As protein: CSVDKVDAPDTQYF.

The sample holds many counts of this clonotype. J is TRBJ2-1 and V is TRBV7-9; the D gene could be TRBD1 or TRBD2 (5 bases each). In germline, CDR1 is SEHNR, CDR2 FQNEAQ (reference sequence). V lost 5 bases and J 7 bases, leaving 15 bases between the germline ends. CDR3 size: 14 residues. CDR3 DNA: TGTGCCAGCAGCCCCTCCGGGACCACGAATGAGCAGTTCTTC. Encoded protein: CASSPSGTTNEQFF.

This chain links TRBV9 with TRBJ2-3; 8 bases fit TRBD2. V lost 0 bases, J lost 3 bases, and 9 bases stayed unmatched. Germline values: CDR1 SGDLS, CDR2 YYNGEE. This CDR3 contains 17 residues. CDR3 sequence (DNA): TGTGCCAGCAGCGTAGGGTGGGTAGCGGGGAAAACAGATACGCAGTATTTT. Its protein is CASSVGWVAGKTDTQYF. Complete variable domain (other parts from reference TRBV9 and TRBJ2-3): DSGVTQTPKHLITATGQRVTLRCSPRSGDLSVYWYQQSLDQGLQFLIQYYNGEERAKGNILERFSAQQFPDLHSELNLSSLELGDSALYFCASSVGWVAGKTDTQYFGPGTRLTVL.

There are a few counts of this clonotype. The V call is TRBV28, the J call TRBJ2-5; D possibly corresponds to TRBD2 (7 bases). The CDR3 loop spans 14 amino acids. Trimming removed 11 bases at V and 5 bases at J, with 21 bases between. The germline V gene has CDR1 MDHEN and CDR2 SYDVKM. The CDR3 protein is CAPPGVRGRETQYF. In DNA, the CDR3 is TGTGCCCCACCGGGCGTGCGGGGGCGTGAGACCCAGTACTTC.

The table lists this clonotype with many counts. This chain connects TRBV12-3 or TRBV12-4 to TRBJ2-3; no reliable D call. This CDR3 is built from 11 residues. The CDR3 loop reads CASSSRDTQYF. CDR3 DNA sequence: TGTGCTAGTTCGAGCCGAGATACGCAGTATTTT.

This clonotype was observed a handful of times. The chain recombines TRBV5-1 with TRBJ2-2; TRBD1 aligns across 8 bases. The CDR3 is 17 residues long. V lost 2 bases and J lost 2; bases outside the gene matches: 8. Germline CDR1 reads SGHRS; CDR2 reads YFSETQ. The CDR3 loop is CASSFNLGQENTGELFF. The CDR3 coding sequence is TGCGCCAGCAGCTTTAACCTGGGACAGGAAAACACCGGGGAGCTGTTTTTT. The full variable domain, with the rest looked up from reference TRBV5-1 and TRBJ2-2, is KAGVTQTPRYLIKTRGQQVTLSCSPISGHRSVSWYQQTPGQGLQFLFEYFSETQRNKGNFPGRFSGRQFSNSRSEMNVSTLELGDSALYLCASSFNLGQENTGELFFGEGSRLTVL.

This clonotype was counted between two and nine times. This chain links TRBV5-6 with TRBJ2-7; unclear D gene. V lost 2 bases and J lost 5, with 11 bases in between. Germline V gene sequence: CDR1 SGHDT, CDR2 YYEEEE. The CDR3 loop spans 13 amino acids. In DNA, the CDR3 is TGTGCCAGCAGCTTCTTCCAGTCCCACGAGCAGTACTTC. Translated, it gives CASSFFQSHEQYF.

This clonotype came up a few times. The rearrangement joins TRBV29-1 to TRBJ2-1; 16 bases are shared with TRBD2. CDR1 and CDR2 (germline): SQVTM, ANQGSEA. The trim removed 4 bases at V and 6 bases at J, leaving 6 bases unmatched. The CDR3 sequence is 16 residues long. CDR3 sequence: CSVVPGTSGGANEQFF. The CDR3 bases are TGCAGCGTTGTTCCCGGGACTAGCGGGGGGGCCAATGAGCAGTTCTTC.

This clonotype was seen many times. The CDR3 reads CASSTRNTLGDEQYF. The CDR3 DNA reads as TGTGCCAGCAGCACCCGGAACACCCTAGGGGACGAGCAGTACTTC. The chain couples TRBV5-5 to TRBJ2-7; a weak D match, TRBD1 (5 bases). Trimming took 4 bases from V and 5 from J, leaving 19 bases between them. This CDR3 region has 15 residues. Germline V CDR1 and CDR2: SGHKS, YYEKEE (reference sequence).

The chain carries TRBV7-2 and TRBJ2-5, with 7 nucleotides matching TRBD1. The junction had 6 bases not matched to a gene; V was cut back by 5 bases and J by 3 bases. Germline V gives CDR1 SGHTA, CDR2 FQGNSA. The CDR3 has 14 amino acids. The CDR3 coding sequence is TGTGCCAGCAGCCCTGGGACAGTAGAAGAGACCCAGTACTTC. It specifies CASSPGTVEETQYF.

The J gene is TRBJ1-1, the V gene TRBV11-2; D gene unclear. The CDR3 loop spans 19 amino acids. Trimming took 1 base from V and 0 from J, leaving 21 bases between them. Germline V gene lookup returns CDR1 SGHAT and CDR2 FQNNGV. In nucleotides, the CDR3 is TGTGCCAGCAGCTTAGGGGTCTTTGTAACGGCCGAGCTGAACACTGAAGCTTTCTTT. Its translation is CASSLGVFVTAELNTEAFF.

This clonotype was seen a handful of times. This rearrangement joins TRBV6-2 or TRBV6-3 to TRBJ1-6; 7 bases map to TRBD1. CDR1 and CDR2 from the germline V gene are MNHEY and SVGEGT. V lost 4 bases, J lost 6 bases, and 6 bases stayed unmatched. The CDR3 has 15 residues. The DNA for the CDR3 is TGTGCCAGCAGTTCTCCGCAGGGGGGTAATTCACCCCTCCACTTT. Amino acid sequence: CASSSPQGGNSPLHF.

A few counts support this clonotype. V and J are TRBV4-1 and TRBJ1-5; D is unresolved. The CDR3 has 15 residues. V lost 1 base and J lost 3, with 10 bases in between. In germline, CDR1 is MGHRA, CDR2 YSYEKL. The CDR3 here is CASSQAVLINQPQHF. The CDR3 coding sequence is TGCGCCAGCAGCCAAGCGGTCCTCATCAATCAGCCCCAGCATTTT.

Many counts were recorded for this clonotype. The chain joins TRBV11-1 to TRBJ2-3; 9 nucleotides align to TRBD2. Germline CDR1 reads SGHAT; CDR2 reads FQDESV (reference sequence). The CDR3 runs to 16 residues. J lost 3 bases, V lost 1 base, and 5 bases had no gene match. CDR3 DNA sequence: TGTGCCAGCAGCTTAGGCGCGCTAGCGGGGACAGATACGCAGTATTTT. Protein sequence: CASSLGALAGTDTQYF.

This clonotype was picked up many times. The rearrangement joins TRBV5-6 to TRBJ1-6; D unresolved. This CDR3 is built from 17 residues. Germline CDR1 reads SGHDT; CDR2 reads YYEEEE. Trimming removed 4 bases at V and 6 bases at J, with 20 bases between. CDR3 in amino acids: CASSPFGSHGGNSPLHF. In DNA, the CDR3 is TGTGCCAGCAGCCCGTTTGGGAGCCACGGCGGTAATTCACCCCTCCACTTT.

The chain employs TRBV7-8 and TRBJ2-2; 12 nucleotides align to TRBD2. Germline-derived CDR1 and CDR2 are SGHVS and FQNEAQ. V trimming: 1 base; J trimming: 3 bases; junction bases outside the gene matches: 9. This CDR3 spans 19 amino acids. The CDR3 DNA reads as TGTGCCAGCAGCTTAGAAACTAGCGGGGGGCTCTTCGACACCGGGGAGCTGTTTTTT. Protein: CASSLETSGGLFDTGELFF.

Details on this clonotype: An end of the junction differs from the germline gene, which may be a read error. The V and J genes are TRBV6-5 and TRBJ1-1; 9 nucleotides agree with TRBD1. Germline lookup yields CDR1 MNHEY and CDR2 SVGAGI. The CDR3 runs 13 residues. CDR3 amino acids: CASSPGTGLGAFF. The CDR3 nucleotides read TGCGCCAGCAGCCCCGGGACAGGGTTAGGAGCTTTCTTT.

This clonotype was seen a single time. A much larger clone lies a single base off, so this may be a read error. This chain links TRBV7-9 with TRBJ2-3; D tentatively reads TRBD1 or TRBD2 (5 bases each). CDR3 length: 16 amino acids. CDR1 SEHNR and CDR2 FQNEAQ come from the germline V gene (reference sequence). Trimming shortened V by 3 bases and J by 2 bases, and 15 bases separated the two germline ends. CDR3 DNA sequence: TGTGCCAGCAGCTTCCCCGGGGCCATCGTCACAGATACGCAGTATTTT. Translation gives CASSFPGAIVTDTQYF.

This clonotype was detected only a few times. The chain carries TRBV5-1 and TRBJ1-2, with 7 bases identical to TRBD1. The CDR3 extends over 14 amino acids. V was clipped by 4 bases and J by 4 bases; unmatched bases: 7. Germline CDR1 is SGHRS and CDR2 is YFSETQ. In DNA, the CDR3 is TGCGCCAGCAGCCCGGGGGACAGTCTCTATGGCTACACCTTC. It yields the protein CASSPGDSLYGYTF.

This clonotype turned up a few times. The rearrangement uses TRBV5-1 and TRBJ1-2; TRBD1 agrees at 7 bases. Losses at the gene ends were 0 bases for V and 8 bases for J; bases not matched to a gene: 7. The germline gives CDR1 SGHRS, CDR2 YFSETQ. CDR3 size: 14 residues. CDR3 region: CASSLAGTDGGYTF. The CDR3 DNA follows: TGCGCCAGCAGCTTGGCCGGGACAGACGGAGGCTACACCTTC.

This clonotype was observed a handful of times. The CDR3 coding sequence is TGTGCCAGCAGCCCACCCGGGACGAGAGAAGATACGCAGTATTTT. Amino acid sequence: CASSPPGTREDTQYF. This chain connects TRBV7-8 to TRBJ2-3, with D tentatively TRBD1 or TRBD2 (5 bases each). Trimming stripped 5 bases from V and 5 bases from J, with 17 bases between. This CDR3 spans 15 amino acids. Germline V CDR1 and CDR2: SGHVS, FQNEAQ.

The V call is TRBV20-1, the J call TRBJ1-2; unclear D gene. CDR1 is DFQATT and CDR2 is SNEGSKA in the germline V gene (reference sequence). Trimming removed 5 bases from V and 4 bases from J, with 17 bases in between. The CDR3 totals 14 residues. The CDR3 DNA follows: TGCAGTGCTCTACGTAGGACGGAAGCCTATGGCTACACCTTC. Protein: CSALRRTEAYGYTF.